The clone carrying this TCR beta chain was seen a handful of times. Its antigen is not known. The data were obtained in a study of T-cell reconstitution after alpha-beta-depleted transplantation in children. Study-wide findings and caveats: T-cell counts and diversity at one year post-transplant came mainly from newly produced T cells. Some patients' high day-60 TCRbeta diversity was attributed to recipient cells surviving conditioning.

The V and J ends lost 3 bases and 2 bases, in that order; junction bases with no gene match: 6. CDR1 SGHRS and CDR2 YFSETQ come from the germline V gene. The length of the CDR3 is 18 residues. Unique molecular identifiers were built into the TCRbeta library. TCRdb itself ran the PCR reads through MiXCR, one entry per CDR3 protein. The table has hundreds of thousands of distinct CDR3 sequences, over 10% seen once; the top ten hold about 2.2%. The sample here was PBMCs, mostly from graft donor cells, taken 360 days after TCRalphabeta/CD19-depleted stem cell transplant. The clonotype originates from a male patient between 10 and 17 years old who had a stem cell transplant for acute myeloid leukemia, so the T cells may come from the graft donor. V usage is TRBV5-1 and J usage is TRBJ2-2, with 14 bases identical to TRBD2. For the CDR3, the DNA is TGCGCCAGCAGCTCCACGGGACTAGCGGGAGTTAACACCGGGGAGCTGTTTTTT. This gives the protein CASSSTGLAGVNTGELFF.